These 6 T cell receptor beta chains originate from one sample sequenced in a study of lung T cells in sarcoidosis with Löfgren's syndrome. TCRdb reanalysed the reads using MiXCR and keeps one entry per CDR3 protein. This sample has around 60,000 distinct CDR3 sequences, with around 20% found just once. Material: CD4+ T cells from PBMCs. Receptors originate from a human donor with sarcoidosis (Löfgren's syndrome or another form), or a control subject (not recorded which).

This clonotype was recorded a few times. Here the CDR3 DNA reads TGTGCCAGTAGTTCGGCGGGACAGGGGTTCACAGATACGCAGTATTTT. It yields the protein CASSSAGQGFTDTQYF. This rearrangement joins TRBV19 to TRBJ2-3; the match to TRBD1 covers 10 bases. CDR3 length equals 16 residues. V was pared by 5 bases and J by 2 bases, with 7 bases of the junction left unmatched. Germline V gene data show CDR1 as LNHDA and CDR2 as SQIVND (reference sequence).

This clonotype came up many times. The CDR3 nucleotides read TGTGCCAGCAGCCTCACGGCCGGTGGCAGGGAGACCCAGTACTTC. Translated: CASSLTAGGRETQYF. The chain couples TRBV7-9 to TRBJ2-5, with D hard to call. Trimming left V 5 bases short and J 5 bases short, with 18 bases between. Germline V gives CDR1 SEHNR, CDR2 FQNEAQ (reference sequence). The CDR3 sequence is 15 residues long. Full variable domain (outside the CDR3, taken from reference TRBV7-9 and TRBJ2-5): DTGVSQNPRHKITKRGQNVTFRCDPISEHNRLYWYRQTLGQGPEFLTYFQNEAQLEKSRLLSDRFSAERPKGSFSTLEIQRTEQGDSAMYLCASSLTAGGRETQYFGPGTRLLVL.

There are many counts of this clonotype. The V gene is TRBV2, the J gene TRBJ1-5; 9 bases line up with TRBD1. Germline V lookup: CDR1 SNHLY, CDR2 FYNNEI. J gave up 5 bases and V 4 bases, and 3 bases lay outside the gene matches. The CDR3 contains 14 residues. The CDR3 DNA reads TGTGCCAGCAGTGCCACAGGGGGCCATCAGCCCCAGCATTTT. Translating it yields CASSATGGHQPQHF.

The sample holds a few counts of this clonotype. This rearrangement joins TRBV7-6 to TRBJ2-7; the match to TRBD2 covers 7 bases. This CDR3 comprises 13 residues. Germline lookup yields CDR1 SGHVS and CDR2 FNYEAQ. Trimming at V came to 2 bases and at J to 3 bases, leaving 1 base not matched to a gene. CDR3 nucleotides: TGTGCCAGCAGCTTACCGGGAGGCTACGAGCAGTACTTC. Translating gives CASSLPGGYEQYF.

There are many counts of this clonotype. The chain has TRBV6-6 and TRBJ2-3; 11 nucleotides line up with TRBD2. CDR1 MNHNY and CDR2 SVGAGI come from the germline V gene (reference sequence). The CDR3 is 16 amino acids. V shed 2 bases, J shed 2 bases, and the junction held 3 bases outside the gene matches. In DNA, the CDR3 is TGTGCCAGCAGTTACGTAGCGGGGGGGCTCACAGATACGCAGTATTTT. Translating it yields CASSYVAGGLTDTQYF.

This chain connects TRBV5-4 to TRBJ1-1; D is possibly TRBD1 (5 bases). Germline lookup yields CDR1 SGHNT and CDR2 YYREEE (reference sequence). V was clipped by 6 bases and J by 9 bases, with 15 bases between them. This CDR3 has 12 amino acids. The CDR3 loop is CASTNGHLKAFF. CDR3 sequence (DNA): TGTGCCAGCACCAACGGACACCTGAAAGCTTTCTTT.